Following are 25 T cell receptor beta chains from one sample sequenced in a study of cytomegalovirus exposure and HLA in healthy donors. In the PCR, 60 Vbeta and 13 Jbeta primers were used. Data came from immunoSEQ multiplex PCR; TCRdb stores just in-frame clones and leaves some out. Here the sample spans some 120,000 clones, roughly 85% being singletons. Sample: PBMCs. These receptors were taken from a middle-aged woman in good health and CMV-seropositive.

CDR3 protein: CASSTGLGTDTQYF. The CDR3 DNA sequence: TGTGCCAGCAGCACGGGACTAGGCACAGATACGCAGTATTTT. The chain has TRBV5-8 and TRBJ2-3; 8 bases align to TRBD2. Per germline, CDR1 SGHTS and CDR2 YDEGEE. Losses at the gene ends were 4 bases for V and 1 base for J; bases not matched to a gene: 2. CDR3 length equals 14 residues.

The V and J genes are TRBV6-6 and TRBJ1-2, with 8 bases lining up with TRBD1. CDR3 length equals 15 residues. The junction had 7 bases not matched to a gene; V was cut back by 7 bases and J by 0 bases. CDR1 and CDR2 from the germline V gene are MNHNY and SVGAGI (reference sequence). The CDR3 DNA reads TGTGCCAGCACTTCGAGGACAGGGCCTAACTATGGCTACACCTTC. It translates to CASTSRTGPNYGYTF.

This clone appeared once. The chain links TRBV27 to TRBJ2-7; no clear D. The CDR3 runs 13 residues. Germline CDR1 and CDR2: MNHEY and SMNVEV (reference sequence). The ends were cut back, 5 bases at V and 3 bases at J, with 11 bases in the middle. The CDR3 DNA is TGTGCCAGCAGTCCCTCGGAGAACTACGAGCAGTACTTC. It yields the protein CASSPSENYEQYF.

This chain links TRBV7-9 with TRBJ2-5, with D uncertain. CDR1 SEHNR and CDR2 FQNEAQ come from the germline V gene (reference sequence). V was trimmed by 4 bases and J by 5 bases, leaving 8 bases between them. This CDR3 spans 12 amino acids. CDR3 loop: CASSSAGETQYF. The CDR3 bases are TGTGCCAGCAGCTCCGCCGGGGAGACCCAGTACTTC.

The chain links TRBV19 to TRBJ1-1, with no clear D. The CDR3 runs to 11 residues. Trimming shortened V by 3 bases and J by 7 bases, and 6 bases separated the two germline ends. In germline, CDR1 is LNHDA, CDR2 SQIVND (reference sequence). The DNA of the CDR3 is TGTGCCAGTAGTATGCGGTATGAAGCTTTCTTT. Protein sequence: CASSMRYEAFF.

The chain couples TRBV28 to TRBJ1-3, with D tentatively TRBD1 (5 bases). The CDR3 consists of 16 residues. The germline gives CDR1 MDHEN, CDR2 SYDVKM. V lost 5 bases, J lost 4 bases, and 18 bases lay in between. Here the CDR3 reads CASSPSSRGWGNTIYF. Here the CDR3 DNA reads TGTGCCAGCAGTCCAAGTTCAAGGGGTTGGGGAAACACCATATATTTT.

This chain joins TRBV4-1 and TRBJ2-7; TRBD1 is a possible D gene (6 bases). The length of the CDR3 is 18 residues. From germline, CDR1 is MGHRA and CDR2 YSYEKL. The V end lost 1 base, the J end lost 0 bases, and 19 bases lay between the germline ends. The CDR3 loop is CASSQVVSTGFPSYEQYF. Here the CDR3 DNA reads TGCGCCAGCAGCCAAGTGGTCAGCACAGGGTTCCCCTCCTACGAGCAGTACTTC.

This chain links TRBV6-5 with TRBJ2-5, with 10 bases aligning to TRBD1. Trimming took 4 bases from V and 6 from J; bases not matched to a gene: 5. The CDR3 is 14 residues long. Germline V gives CDR1 MNHEY, CDR2 SVGAGI. The CDR3 sequence: CASSSGQGSQTQYF. Written as DNA, the CDR3 is TGTGCCAGCAGTTCGGGACAGGGGTCGCAGACCCAGTACTTC.

The V and J genes are TRBV6-5 and TRBJ2-2, with TRBD2 identical over 10 bases. V shed 7 bases and J 4 bases; nucleotides not matched to a gene: 6. The CDR3 spans 15 residues. Germline lookup yields CDR1 MNHEY and CDR2 SVGAGI. DNA for the CDR3: TGTGCCAGCACCCTACTAGCGGGAAGCACCGGGGAGCTGTTTTTT. Amino acids: CASTLLAGSTGELFF.

V usage is TRBV6-5 and J usage is TRBJ2-1, with TRBD1 identical over 10 bases. This CDR3 is built from 15 residues. J gave up 7 bases and V 5 bases, and 8 bases lay outside the gene matches. CDR1 MNHEY and CDR2 SVGAGI come from the germline V gene. Here the CDR3 reads CASSVGQGVWNEQFF. Here the CDR3 DNA reads TGTGCCAGCAGTGTAGGACAGGGGGTTTGGAATGAGCAGTTCTTC.

This clone was found once. The V gene is TRBV19, the J gene TRBJ1-1; 12 bases line up with TRBD1. Germline CDR1 is LNHDA and CDR2 is SQIVND (reference sequence). There are 16 residues in the CDR3. The junction had 7 bases not matched to a gene; V was cut back by 3 bases and J by 5 bases. In DNA, the CDR3 is TGTGCCAGTAGTATTACGGGACAGGGGGCGGATACTGAAGCTTTCTTT. Amino acids: CASSITGQGADTEAFF.

The chain is built from TRBV5-1 and TRBJ2-6, with D perhaps matching TRBD1 (6 bases). From germline, CDR1 is SGHRS and CDR2 YFSETQ. The V end lost 9 bases, the J end lost 3 bases, and 19 bases lay between the germline ends. The CDR3 loop spans 16 amino acids. The CDR3 region has the DNA TGCGCCACCTCGCTAATGGGGGCAGGTGGGGCCAACGTCCTGACTTTC. Protein: CATSLMGAGGANVLTF.

The V call is TRBV9, the J call TRBJ1-2; TRBD1 matches 7 bases. CDR3 length equals 14 residues. CDR1 and CDR2 (germline): SGDLS, YYNGEE. With 0 bases clipped from V and 5 bases from J, the junction kept 4 bases outside the gene matches. The CDR3 reads CASSVEGTAYGYTF. The CDR3 DNA reads TGTGCCAGCAGCGTAGAAGGGACAGCTTATGGCTACACCTTC.

The chain is built from TRBV5-8 and TRBJ2-7; 7 bases are a match to TRBD2. In germline, CDR1 is SGHTS, CDR2 YDEGEE. With 6 bases clipped from V and 6 bases from J, the junction kept 15 bases outside the gene matches. The CDR3 is 15 residues long. CDR3 DNA sequence: TGTGCCAGCACCCCGGGGGGAGCGGTCCTCGGCGAGCAGTACTTC. Protein product: CASTPGGAVLGEQYF.

V gene TRBV21-1 combines with J gene TRBJ2-1; the table calls TRBD2, which could not be checked here. TRBV21-1 is noted as a pseudogene. The CDR3 has 18 amino acids. CDR3 DNA: TGTGCCAGCAGCAAAGCGACTAGCGGGAGGGCCCCCTACAATGAGCAGTTCTTC. As protein: CASSKATSGRAPYNEQFF.

The chain couples TRBV15 to TRBJ1-2; 8 nucleotides align to TRBD1. Trimming at V came to 2 bases and at J to 1 base, leaving 3 bases not matched to a gene. The CDR3 spans 15 residues. Germline V gene data show CDR1 as LNHNV and CDR2 as YYDKDF (reference sequence). The CDR3 spells CATSRSRGLNYGYTF. The DNA of the CDR3 is TGTGCCACCAGCAGATCCAGGGGGCTTAACTATGGCTACACCTTC.

The chain recombines TRBV19 with TRBJ2-7; 9 nucleotides align to TRBD1. The germline V gene has CDR1 LNHDA and CDR2 SQIVND (reference sequence). The CDR3 is made up of 13 amino acids. Trimming removed 10 bases from V and 4 bases from J; junction bases left unmatched: 8. CDR3 residues: CATSGTGRYEQYF. CDR3 DNA sequence: TGTGCCACCTCCGGGACAGGGAGGTACGAGCAGTACTTC.

V is TRBV5-6 and J is TRBJ2-1; D is ambiguous. The CDR3 runs 11 residues. Trimming removed 0 bases from V and 9 bases from J, with 4 bases in between. Germline CDR1 SGHDT, CDR2 YYEEEE. CDR3 in amino acids: CASSLGVEQFF. CDR3 DNA sequence: TGTGCCAGCAGCTTGGGAGTTGAGCAGTTCTTC.

V is TRBV2 and J is TRBJ2-3; unclear D gene. V was shortened by 7 bases and J by 0 bases, with 8 bases between the two germline ends. This CDR3 is 13 amino acids long. Germline V gene data show CDR1 as SNHLY and CDR2 as FYNNEI. The CDR3 reads CASTLLSTDTQYF. CDR3 bases: TGTGCCAGCACCCTCCTCAGCACAGATACGCAGTATTTT. The full variable domain, with the rest looked up from reference TRBV2 and TRBJ2-3, is EPEVTQTPSHQVTQMGQEVILRCVPISNHLYFYWYRQILGQKVEFLVSFYNNEISEKSEIFDDQFSVERPDGSNFTLKIRSTKLEDSAMYFCASTLLSTDTQYFGPGTRLTVL.

The chain employs TRBV25-1 and TRBJ1-1; no reliable D call. The CDR3 runs 14 residues. Germline V gives CDR1 MGHDK, CDR2 SYGVNS. The V end lost 5 bases, the J end lost 3 bases, and 13 bases lay between the germline ends. Written as DNA, the CDR3 is TGTGCCAGCAGTCCCCGGCGGTGGGACACTGAAGCTTTCTTT. This gives the protein CASSPRRWDTEAFF. Filled out from reference TRBV25-1 and TRBJ1-1, the complete variable domain reads EADIYQTPRYLVIGTGKKITLECSQTMGHDKMYWYQQDPGMELHLIHYSYGVNSTEKGDLSSESTVSRIRTEHFPLTLESARPSHTSQYLCASSPRRWDTEAFFGQGTRLTVV.

CDR3 bases: TGTGCCAGCAGGCCGGACAGGGCCGGTCATTTGGAGCAGTACTTC. Translating it yields CASRPDRAGHLEQYF. The chain recombines TRBV6-5 with TRBJ2-7; 8 bases align to TRBD1. With V trimmed by 6 bases and J by 7 bases, 14 bases remained unmatched. In germline, CDR1 is MNHEY, CDR2 SVGAGI. CDR3 length: 15 amino acids.

The chain uses TRBV11-2 and TRBJ2-1; TRBD2 agrees at 9 bases. Trimming at V came to 4 bases and at J to 3 bases, leaving 4 bases not matched to a gene. The CDR3 spans 15 residues. Germline values: CDR1 SGHAT, CDR2 FQNNGV. DNA of the CDR3: TGTGCCAGCAGCTCGGGACTAGCCGTCTACAATGAGCAGTTCTTC. Translating gives CASSSGLAVYNEQFF.

This clone appeared once. This rearrangement joins TRBV6-1 to TRBJ2-7; TRBD1 agrees at 7 bases. Germline CDR1 and CDR2: MNHNS and SASEGT. V shed 8 bases and J 0 bases; nucleotides not matched to a gene: 7. The CDR3 length is 14 residues. The CDR3 protein is CASSETGSSYEQYF. CDR3 sequence (DNA): TGTGCCAGCTCGGAGACAGGGAGCTCCTACGAGCAGTACTTC.

The chain combines TRBV12-5 with TRBJ1-1, with 9 bases matching TRBD1. Unmatched junction bases numbered 8, after V lost 2 bases and J lost 1 base. The CDR3 extends over 17 amino acids. CDR1 is LGHNT and CDR2 is FRNRAP in the germline V gene. The CDR3 loop is CASGLPRGQGRNTEAFF. The CDR3 DNA reads as TGTGCTAGTGGTTTGCCGAGAGGACAGGGGAGGAACACTGAAGCTTTCTTT.

This CDR3 is CASSPRSSYEQYF. CDR3 DNA: TGTGCCAGCTCACCACGGAGCTCCTACGAGCAGTACTTC. The rearrangement joins TRBV18 to TRBJ2-7; no clear D. The germline gives CDR1 KGHSH, CDR2 LQKENI. V lost 1 base and J lost 0, with 4 bases in between. This CDR3 region has 13 residues. The complete variable domain, with remaining parts taken from reference TRBV18 and TRBJ2-7, reads NAGVMQNPRHLVRRRGQEARLRCSPMKGHSHVYWYRQLPEEGLKFMVYLQKENIIDESGMPKERFSAEFPKEGPSILRIQQVVRGDSAAYFCASSPRSSYEQYFGPGTRLTVT.